This T cell receptor beta chain was documented in a study of naive and memory T cell subsets. Whole-study results and caveats: Naive repertoires, especially CD8, held a few larger clonotypes, possibly memory cells re-expressing CD45RA.

Both TRBC1 and TRBC2 were covered by a beta constant-region primer of two equimolar oligonucleotides. Nested alpha and beta constant-region primers with the SP2 primer drove four PCR rounds on ligated cDNA. TCRdb called the UMI-ligation and nested PCR reads again in MiXCR, with one record for every CDR3 protein. The sample has over 80,000 distinct CDR3 sequences; around 10% are singletons. The CDR3 length is 11 residues. V was clipped by 5 bases and J by 10 bases, with 9 bases between them. Germline values: CDR1 SGHNT, CDR2 YENEEA. In the case of this clonotype: The antigen remains unidentified.

Specimen: naive CD4+ T cells from blood. The rearrangement uses TRBV11-3 and TRBJ2-1; D uncertain. The clonotype was recovered from a human donor in good health. The CDR3 DNA is TGTGCCAGCAGCATACGAGAAGAGCAGTTCTTC. Protein: CASSIREEQFF.